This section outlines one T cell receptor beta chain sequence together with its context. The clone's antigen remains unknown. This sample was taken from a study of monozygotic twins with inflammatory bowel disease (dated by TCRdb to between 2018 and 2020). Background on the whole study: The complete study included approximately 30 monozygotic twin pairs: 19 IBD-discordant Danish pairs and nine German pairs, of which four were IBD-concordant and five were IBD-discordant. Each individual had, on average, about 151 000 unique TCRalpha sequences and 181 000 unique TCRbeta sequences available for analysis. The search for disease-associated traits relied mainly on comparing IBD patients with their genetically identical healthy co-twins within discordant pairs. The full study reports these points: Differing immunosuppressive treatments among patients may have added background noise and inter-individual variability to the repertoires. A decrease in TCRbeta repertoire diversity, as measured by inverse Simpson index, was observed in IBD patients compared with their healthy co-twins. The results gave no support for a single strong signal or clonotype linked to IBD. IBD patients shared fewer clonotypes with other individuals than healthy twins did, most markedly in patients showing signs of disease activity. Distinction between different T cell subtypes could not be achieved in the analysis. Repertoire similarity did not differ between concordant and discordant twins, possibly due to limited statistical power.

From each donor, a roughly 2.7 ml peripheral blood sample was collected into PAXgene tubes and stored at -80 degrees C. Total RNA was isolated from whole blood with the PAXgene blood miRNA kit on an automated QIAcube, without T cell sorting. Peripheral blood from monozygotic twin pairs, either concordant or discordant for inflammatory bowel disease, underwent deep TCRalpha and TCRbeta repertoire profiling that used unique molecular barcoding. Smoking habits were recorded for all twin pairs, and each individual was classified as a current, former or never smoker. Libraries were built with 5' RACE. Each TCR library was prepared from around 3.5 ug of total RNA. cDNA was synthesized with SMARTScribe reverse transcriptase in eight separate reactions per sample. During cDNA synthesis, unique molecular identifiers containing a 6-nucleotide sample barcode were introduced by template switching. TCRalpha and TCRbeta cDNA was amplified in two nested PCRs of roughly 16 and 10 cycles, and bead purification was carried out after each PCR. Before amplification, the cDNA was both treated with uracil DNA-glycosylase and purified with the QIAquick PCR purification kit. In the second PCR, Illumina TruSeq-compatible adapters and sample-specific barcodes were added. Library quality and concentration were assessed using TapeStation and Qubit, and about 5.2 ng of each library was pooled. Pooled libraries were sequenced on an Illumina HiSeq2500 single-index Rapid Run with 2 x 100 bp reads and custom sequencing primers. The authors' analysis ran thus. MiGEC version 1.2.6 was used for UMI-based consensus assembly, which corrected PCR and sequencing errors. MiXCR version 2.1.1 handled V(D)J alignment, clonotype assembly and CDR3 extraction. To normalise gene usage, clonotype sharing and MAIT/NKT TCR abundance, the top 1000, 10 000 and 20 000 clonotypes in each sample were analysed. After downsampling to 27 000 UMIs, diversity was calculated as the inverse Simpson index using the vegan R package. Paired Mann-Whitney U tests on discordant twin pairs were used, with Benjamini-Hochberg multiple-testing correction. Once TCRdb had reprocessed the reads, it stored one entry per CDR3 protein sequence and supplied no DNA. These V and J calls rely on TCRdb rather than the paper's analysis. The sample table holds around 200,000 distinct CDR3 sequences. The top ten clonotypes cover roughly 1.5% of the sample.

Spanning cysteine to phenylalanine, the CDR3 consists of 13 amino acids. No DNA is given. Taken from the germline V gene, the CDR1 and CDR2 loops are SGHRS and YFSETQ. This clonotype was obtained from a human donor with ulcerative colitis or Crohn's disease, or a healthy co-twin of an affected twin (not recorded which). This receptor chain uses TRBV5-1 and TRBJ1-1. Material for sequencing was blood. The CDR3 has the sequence CASMDPPNTEAFF.